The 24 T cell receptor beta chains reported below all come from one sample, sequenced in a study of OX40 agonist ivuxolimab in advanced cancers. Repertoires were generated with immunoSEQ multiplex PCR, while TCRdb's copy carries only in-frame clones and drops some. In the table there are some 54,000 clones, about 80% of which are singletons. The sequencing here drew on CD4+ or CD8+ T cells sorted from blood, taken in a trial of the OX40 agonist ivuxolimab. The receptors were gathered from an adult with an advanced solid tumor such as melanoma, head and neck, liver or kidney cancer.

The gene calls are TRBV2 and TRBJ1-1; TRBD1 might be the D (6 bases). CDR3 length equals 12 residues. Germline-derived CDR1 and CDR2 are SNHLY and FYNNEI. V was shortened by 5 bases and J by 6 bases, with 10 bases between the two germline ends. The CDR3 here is CASSSQGAEAFF. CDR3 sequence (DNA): TGTGCCAGCAGTTCACAGGGAGCTGAAGCTTTCTTT.

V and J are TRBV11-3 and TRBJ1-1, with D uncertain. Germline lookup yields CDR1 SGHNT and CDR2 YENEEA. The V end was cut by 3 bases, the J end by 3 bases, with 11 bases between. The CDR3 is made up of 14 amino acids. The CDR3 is CASSFFGRDTEAFF. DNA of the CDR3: TGTGCCAGCAGCTTTTTTGGACGGGACACTGAAGCTTTCTTT. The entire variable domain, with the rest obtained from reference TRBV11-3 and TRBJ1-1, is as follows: EAGVVQSPRYKIIEKKQPVAFWCNPISGHNTLYWYLQNLGQGPELLIRYENEEAVDDSQLPKDRFSAERLKGVDSTLKIQPAELGDSAVYLCASSFFGRDTEAFFGQGTRLTVV.

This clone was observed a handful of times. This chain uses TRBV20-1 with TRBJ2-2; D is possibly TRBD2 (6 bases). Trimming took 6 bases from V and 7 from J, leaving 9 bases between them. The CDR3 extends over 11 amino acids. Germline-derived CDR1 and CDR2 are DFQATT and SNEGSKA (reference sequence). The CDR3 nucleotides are TGCAGTGCGGGACTCGGCGGGGAGCTGTTTTTT. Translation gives CSAGLGGELFF.

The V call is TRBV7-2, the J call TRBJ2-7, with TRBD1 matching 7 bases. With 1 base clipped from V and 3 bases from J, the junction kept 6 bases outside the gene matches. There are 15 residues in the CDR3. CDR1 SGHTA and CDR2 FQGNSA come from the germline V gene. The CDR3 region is CASSLDGQDHYEQYF. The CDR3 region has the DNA TGTGCCAGCAGCTTAGACGGACAGGATCACTACGAGCAGTACTTC.

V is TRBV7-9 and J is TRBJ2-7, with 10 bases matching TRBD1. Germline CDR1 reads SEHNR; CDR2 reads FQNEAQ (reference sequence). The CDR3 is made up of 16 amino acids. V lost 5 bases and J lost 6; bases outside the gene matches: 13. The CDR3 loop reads CASSLQTGGAQGEQYF. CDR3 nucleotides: TGTGCCAGCAGCCTACAGACAGGGGGCGCCCAGGGCGAGCAGTACTTC.

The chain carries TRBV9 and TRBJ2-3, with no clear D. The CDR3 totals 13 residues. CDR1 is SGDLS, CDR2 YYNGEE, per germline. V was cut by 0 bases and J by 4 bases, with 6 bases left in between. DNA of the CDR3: TGTGCCAGCAGCGTAGGAGTCTCAGATACGCAGTATTTT. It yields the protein CASSVGVSDTQYF. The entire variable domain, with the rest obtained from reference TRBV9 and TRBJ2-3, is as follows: DSGVTQTPKHLITATGQRVTLRCSPRSGDLSVYWYQQSLDQGLQFLIQYYNGEERAKGNILERFSAQQFPDLHSELNLSSLELGDSALYFCASSVGVSDTQYFGPGTRLTVL.

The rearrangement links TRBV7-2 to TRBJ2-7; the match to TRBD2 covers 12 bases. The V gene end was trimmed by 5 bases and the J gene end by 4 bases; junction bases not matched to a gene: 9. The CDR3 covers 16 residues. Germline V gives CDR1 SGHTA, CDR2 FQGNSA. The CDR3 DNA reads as TGTGCCAGCAGCAGTAATGGACTAGCGGGGATTTACGAGCAGTACTTC. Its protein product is CASSSNGLAGIYEQYF.

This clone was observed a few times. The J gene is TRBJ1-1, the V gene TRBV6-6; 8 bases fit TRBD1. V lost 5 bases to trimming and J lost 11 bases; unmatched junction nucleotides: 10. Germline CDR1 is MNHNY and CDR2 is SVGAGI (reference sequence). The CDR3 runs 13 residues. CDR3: CASSTGQGREAFF. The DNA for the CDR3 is TGTGCCAGCAGTACCGGACAGGGTCGCGAGGCTTTCTTT.

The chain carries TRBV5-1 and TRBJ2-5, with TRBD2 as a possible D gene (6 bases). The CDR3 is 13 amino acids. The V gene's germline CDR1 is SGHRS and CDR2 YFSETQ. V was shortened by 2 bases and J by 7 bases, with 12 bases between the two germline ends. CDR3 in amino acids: CASSFGQGGTQYF. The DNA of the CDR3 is TGCGCCAGCAGCTTTGGGCAGGGAGGGACCCAGTACTTC.

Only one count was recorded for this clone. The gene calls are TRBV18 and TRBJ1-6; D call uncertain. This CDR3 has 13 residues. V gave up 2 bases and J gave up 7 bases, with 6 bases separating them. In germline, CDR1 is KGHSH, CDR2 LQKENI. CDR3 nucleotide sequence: TGTGCCAGCTCACCAAACGGAAATTCACCCCTCCACTTT. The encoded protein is CASSPNGNSPLHF.

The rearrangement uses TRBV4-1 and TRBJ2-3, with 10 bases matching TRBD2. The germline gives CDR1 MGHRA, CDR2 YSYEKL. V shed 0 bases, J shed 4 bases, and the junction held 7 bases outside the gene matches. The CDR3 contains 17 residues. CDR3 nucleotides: TGCGCCAGCAGCCAAGAAGGGAGCGGGGGGGCGGCAGATACGCAGTATTTT. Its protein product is CASSQEGSGGAADTQYF.

The CDR3: CASSLPKTGGGYGYTF. Written as DNA, the CDR3 is TGCGCCAGCAGCTTGCCGAAGACAGGGGGCGGGTATGGCTACACCTTC. V and J are TRBV5-1 and TRBJ1-2; 10 bases are a match to TRBD1. The CDR3 runs to 16 residues. Germline CDR1 is SGHRS and CDR2 is YFSETQ. V lost 1 base, J lost 5 bases, and 8 bases stayed unmatched.

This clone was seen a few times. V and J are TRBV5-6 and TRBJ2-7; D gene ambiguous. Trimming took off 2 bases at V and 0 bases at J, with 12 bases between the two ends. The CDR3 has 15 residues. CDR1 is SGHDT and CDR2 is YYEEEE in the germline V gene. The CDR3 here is CASSFFGQSSYEQYF. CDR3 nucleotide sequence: TGTGCCAGCAGCTTTTTCGGGCAGAGCTCCTACGAGCAGTACTTC.

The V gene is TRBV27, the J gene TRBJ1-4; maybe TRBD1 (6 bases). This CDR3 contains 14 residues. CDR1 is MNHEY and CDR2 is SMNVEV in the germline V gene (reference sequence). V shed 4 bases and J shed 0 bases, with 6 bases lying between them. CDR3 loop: CASSSGATNEKLFF. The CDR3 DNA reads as TGTGCCAGCAGTTCAGGGGCAACTAATGAAAAACTGTTTTTT.

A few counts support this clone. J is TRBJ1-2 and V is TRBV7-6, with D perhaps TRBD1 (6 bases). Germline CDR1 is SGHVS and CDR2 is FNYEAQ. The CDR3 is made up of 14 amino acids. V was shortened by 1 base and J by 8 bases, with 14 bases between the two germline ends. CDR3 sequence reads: CASSLGESGAGYTF. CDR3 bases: TGTGCCAGCAGCTTAGGGGAGTCAGGGGCGGGCTACACCTTC. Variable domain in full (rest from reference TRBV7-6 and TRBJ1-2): GAGVSQSPRYKVTKRGQDVALRCDPISGHVSLYWYRQALGQGPEFLTYFNYEAQQDKSGLPNDRFSAERPEGSISTLTIQRTEQRDSAMYRCASSLGESGAGYTFGSGTRLTVV.

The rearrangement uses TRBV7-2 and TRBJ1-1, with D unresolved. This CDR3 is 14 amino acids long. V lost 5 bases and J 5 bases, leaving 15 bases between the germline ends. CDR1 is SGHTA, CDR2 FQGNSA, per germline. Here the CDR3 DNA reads TGTGCCAGCAGCCCTGGCAGGAGCGGTACTGAAGCTTTCTTT. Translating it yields CASSPGRSGTEAFF.

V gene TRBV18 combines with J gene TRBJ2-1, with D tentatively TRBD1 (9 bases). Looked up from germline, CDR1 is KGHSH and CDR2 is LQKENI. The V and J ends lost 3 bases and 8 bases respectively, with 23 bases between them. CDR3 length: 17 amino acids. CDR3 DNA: TGTGCCAGCTCACCGTTCCCGGGAGGGACAGGGTTCGATGAGCAGTTCTTC. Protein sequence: CASSPFPGGTGFDEQFF.

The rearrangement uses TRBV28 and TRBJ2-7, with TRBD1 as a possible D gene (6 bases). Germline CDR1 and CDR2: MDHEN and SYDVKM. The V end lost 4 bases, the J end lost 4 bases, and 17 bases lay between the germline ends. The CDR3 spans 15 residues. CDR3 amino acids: CASSSHATGIYEQYF. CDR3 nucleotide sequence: TGTGCCAGCAGTTCACACGCGACAGGAATATACGAGCAGTACTTC.

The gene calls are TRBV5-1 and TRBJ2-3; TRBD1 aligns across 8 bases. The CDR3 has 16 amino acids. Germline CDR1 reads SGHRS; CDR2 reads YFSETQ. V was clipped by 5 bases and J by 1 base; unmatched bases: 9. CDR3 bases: TGCGCCAGCAGTTTGACAGGGGCCGGAGGCACAGATACGCAGTATTTT. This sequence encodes CASSLTGAGGTDTQYF.

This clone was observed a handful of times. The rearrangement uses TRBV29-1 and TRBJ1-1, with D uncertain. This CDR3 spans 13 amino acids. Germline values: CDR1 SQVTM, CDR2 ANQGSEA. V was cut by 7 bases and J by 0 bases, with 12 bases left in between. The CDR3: CSAQPRMNTEAFF. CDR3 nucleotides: TGCAGCGCTCAGCCCCGCATGAACACTGAAGCTTTCTTT.

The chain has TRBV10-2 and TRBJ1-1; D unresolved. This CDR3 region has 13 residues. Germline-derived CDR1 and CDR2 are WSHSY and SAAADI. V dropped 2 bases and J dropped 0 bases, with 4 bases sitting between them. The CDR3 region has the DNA TGCGCCAGCAGTGAGATAGTGAACACTGAAGCTTTCTTT. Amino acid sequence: CASSEIVNTEAFF.

As DNA, the CDR3 is TGTGCCAGCAGCCAAGTAAGAGGGACCCATGGCTACACCTTC. It is translated as CASSQVRGTHGYTF. The chain has TRBV9 and TRBJ1-2, with D tentatively TRBD1 (5 bases). V lost 4 bases and J 6 bases, leaving 16 bases between the germline ends. The CDR3 sequence is 14 residues long. The germline CDR1 and CDR2 sequences are SGDLS and YYNGEE. Full variable domain (missing parts from reference TRBV9 and TRBJ1-2): DSGVTQTPKHLITATGQRVTLRCSPRSGDLSVYWYQQSLDQGLQFLIQYYNGEERAKGNILERFSAQQFPDLHSELNLSSLELGDSALYFCASSQVRGTHGYTFGSGTRLTVV.

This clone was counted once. CDR3 coding DNA: TGTGCCAGTAGCGAAACCGGGACAGGGGTCTACGAGCAGTACTTC. This encodes CASSETGTGVYEQYF. J is TRBJ2-7 and V is TRBV19; 10 bases line up with TRBD1. CDR1 LNHDA and CDR2 SQIVND come from the germline V gene (reference sequence). CDR3 length: 15 amino acids. J lost 3 bases, V lost 6 bases, and 8 bases had no gene match.

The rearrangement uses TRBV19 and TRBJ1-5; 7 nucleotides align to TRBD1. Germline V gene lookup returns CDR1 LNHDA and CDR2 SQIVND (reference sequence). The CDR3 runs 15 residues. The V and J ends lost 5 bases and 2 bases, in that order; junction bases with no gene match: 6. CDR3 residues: CASSGEGAGNQPQHF. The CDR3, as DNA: TGTGCCAGTAGTGGGGAGGGGGCGGGCAATCAGCCCCAGCATTTT.